This TCR beta chain was sequenced in a study of T cell repertoires in cytomegalovirus infection. Looking at the study overall: TCR beta signatures that were public indicated CMV infection and matching HLA type. Broader study findings: The ex vivo response was dominated by HLA-C-restricted CMV-specific TCR beta clonotypes. Identification of carriers of CMV plus the relevant HLA was achieved through cumulative public TCR beta family frequency.

TCRdb reanalysed the reads using MiXCR and keeps one entry per CDR3 protein. The repertoire holds a few hundred thousand distinct CDR3 sequences, with about a sixth as singletons. A remark on this clonotype: What it recognizes is unknown. The junction departs from the called germline gene at one end, perhaps through a read error.

This CDR3 is 14 amino acids long. Per the germline V gene, CDR1 is SEHNR and CDR2 is FQNEAQ (reference sequence). The sequenced sample consisted of PBMCs. The chain combines TRBV7-9 with TRBJ2-3, with 7 positions matching TRBD1. The TCR sequence derives from a human donor in good health (CMV status not recorded). Some clones in this sample may be carry-over from other donors' samples. CDR3 nucleotides: TGTGCCAGCAGCGAGGGGGCAACCCCAGAAACGCAGTATTTT. It codes for CASSEGATPETQYF.